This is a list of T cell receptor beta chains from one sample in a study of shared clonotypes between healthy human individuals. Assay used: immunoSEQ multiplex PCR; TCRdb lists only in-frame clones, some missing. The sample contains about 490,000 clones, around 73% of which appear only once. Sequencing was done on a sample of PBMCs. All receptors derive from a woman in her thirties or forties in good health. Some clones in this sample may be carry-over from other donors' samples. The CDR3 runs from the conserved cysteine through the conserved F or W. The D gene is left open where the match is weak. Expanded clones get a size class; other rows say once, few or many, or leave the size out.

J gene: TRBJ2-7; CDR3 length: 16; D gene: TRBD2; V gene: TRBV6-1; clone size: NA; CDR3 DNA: TGTGCCAGCAGTGCACTTCTAGCGGACTCCTCCTACGAGCAGTACTTC; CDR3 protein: CASSALLADSSYEQYF
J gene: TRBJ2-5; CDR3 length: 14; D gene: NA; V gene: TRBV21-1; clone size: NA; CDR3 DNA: TGTGCCAGCGGGGGGGGCCTAACTACGGAGACCCAGTACTTC; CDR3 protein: CASGGGLTTETQYF
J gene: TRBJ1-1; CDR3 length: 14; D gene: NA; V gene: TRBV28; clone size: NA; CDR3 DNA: TGTGCCAGCAGTTTACGCCGGGCGTGGACTGAAGCTTTCTTT; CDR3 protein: CASSLRRAWTEAFF
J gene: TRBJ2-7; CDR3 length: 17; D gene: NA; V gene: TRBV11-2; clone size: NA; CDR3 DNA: TGTGCCAGCAGCTCTCTACCCCCGGGACTCCACATGCAGGAGCAGTACTTC; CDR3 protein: CASSSLPPGLHMQEQYF
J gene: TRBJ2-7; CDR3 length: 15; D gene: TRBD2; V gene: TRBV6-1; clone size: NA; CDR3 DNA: TGTGCCAGCAGTGAACCAGCGGGAGGGCTCTACGAGCAGTACTTC; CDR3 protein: CASSEPAGGLYEQYF
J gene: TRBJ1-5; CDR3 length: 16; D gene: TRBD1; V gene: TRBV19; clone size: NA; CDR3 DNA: TGTGCCAGTACCCCCCCGGGACAGGGGTGGAGACGGCCCCAGCATTTT; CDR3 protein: CASTPPGQGWRRPQHF
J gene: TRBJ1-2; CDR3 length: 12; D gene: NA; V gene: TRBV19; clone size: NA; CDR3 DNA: TGTGCCAGTCACAGGGCGAACTATGGCTACACCTTC; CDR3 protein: CASHRANYGYTF
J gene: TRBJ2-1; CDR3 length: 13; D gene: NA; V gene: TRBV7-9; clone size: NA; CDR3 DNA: TGTGCCAGCACCCCGGGACAAACTAATGAGCAGTTCTTC; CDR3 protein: CASTPGQTNEQFF
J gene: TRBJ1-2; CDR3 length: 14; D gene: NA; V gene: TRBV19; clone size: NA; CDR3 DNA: TGTGCCAGTAGTGGGGCAGGGACCCTTTCCGGATACACCTTC; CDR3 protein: CASSGAGTLSGYTF
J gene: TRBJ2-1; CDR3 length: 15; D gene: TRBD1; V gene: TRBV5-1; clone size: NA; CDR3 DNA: TGCGCCAGCAGCCGGGGACAGGGAGCCTACAATGAGCAGTTCTTC; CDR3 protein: CASSRGQGAYNEQFF
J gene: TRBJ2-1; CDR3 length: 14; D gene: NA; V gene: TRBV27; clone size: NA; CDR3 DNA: TGTGCCAGCAGTCCCCTCGATACAATCGATGAGCAGTTCTTC; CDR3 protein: CASSPLDTIDEQFF
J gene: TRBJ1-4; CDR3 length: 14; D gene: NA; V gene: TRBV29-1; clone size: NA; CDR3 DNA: TGCAGCGTTGAAGGGGCCGCGGGTTTGGAAAAACTGTTTTTT; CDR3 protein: CSVEGAAGLEKLFF
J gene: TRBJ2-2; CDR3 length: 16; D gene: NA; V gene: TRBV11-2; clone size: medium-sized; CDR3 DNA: TGTGCCAGCAGCTTCACACCAACAGGGTCGGCCGGGGAGCTGTTTTTT; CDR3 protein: CASSFTPTGSAGELFF
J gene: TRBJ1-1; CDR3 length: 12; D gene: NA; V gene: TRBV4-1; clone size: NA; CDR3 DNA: TGCGCCAGCAGCCAAGATCCCGGCAAGGCTTTCTTT; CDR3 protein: CASSQDPGKAFF
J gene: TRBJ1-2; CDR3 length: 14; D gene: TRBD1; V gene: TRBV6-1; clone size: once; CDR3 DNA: TGTGCCAGCAGTGAGGGGACAGATATCTATGGCTACACCTTC; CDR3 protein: CASSEGTDIYGYTF
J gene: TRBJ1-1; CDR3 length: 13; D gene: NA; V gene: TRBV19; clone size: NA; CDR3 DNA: TGTGCCAGTAGCTACTCTTTTCGCACTGAAGCTTTCTTT; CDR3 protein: CASSYSFRTEAFF
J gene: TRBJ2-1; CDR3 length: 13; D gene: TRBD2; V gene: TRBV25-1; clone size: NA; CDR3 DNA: TGTGCCAGCAGCCGACTAGCGTTCAATGAGCAGTTCTTC; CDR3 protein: CASSRLAFNEQFF